Presented here are 3 T cell receptor beta chains from one specimen sequenced in a study of cytomegalovirus exposure and HLA in healthy donors (dated by TCRdb to about 2017). Receptors were amplified or captured by the immunoSEQ multiplex PCR assay. The multiplex PCR relied on a mix of 60 forward primers for TCR Vbeta segments and 13 reverse primers for TCR Jbeta segments. TCRdb's version of the immuneACCESS table is confined to in-frame rearrangements and falls short of the full clone set. An unresolved V gene accounts for under half of the shortfall where checked; the remainder is of unknown origin. A total of roughly 81,000 clones appear in this sample, approximately 79% of them only once. The top ten hold 2.5% of the sample. The specimen was PBMCs. The source is a man aged 25 to 45 in good health and CMV-seronegative.

This clone was seen only a few times. The chain links TRBV4-2 to TRBJ2-7, with TRBD1 matching 8 bases. CDR3 length: 16 amino acids. CDR1 and CDR2 from the germline V gene are LGHNA and YNFKEQ. J was trimmed by 1 base and V by 0 bases; bases with no gene match: 5. Here the CDR3 reads CASSQDEGQASYEQYF. CDR3 coding DNA: TGTGCCAGCAGCCAAGACGAGGGACAGGCGTCCTACGAGCAGTACTTC.

This rearrangement joins TRBV15 to TRBJ2-5; the match to TRBD1 covers 10 bases. The CDR3 loop spans 15 amino acids. Germline assignment: CDR1 LNHNV and CDR2 YYDKDF (reference sequence). The J segment lost 2 bases and the V segment lost 2 bases, leaving 2 bases of the junction unmatched. Written as DNA, the CDR3 is TGTGCCACCAGCAGACGGACAGGGGGGCAAGAGACCCAGTACTTC. Translation: CATSRRTGGQETQYF.

This chain links TRBV7-2 with TRBJ2-1, with 8 nucleotides matching TRBD1. The CDR3 runs to 12 residues. The J segment lost 11 bases and the V segment lost 3 bases, leaving 3 bases of the junction unmatched. CDR1 and CDR2 (germline): SGHTA, FQGNSA. The DNA for the CDR3 is TGTGCCAGCAGCTTCGGACAGGGCAAGCAGTTCTTC. Its translation: CASSFGQGKQFF.